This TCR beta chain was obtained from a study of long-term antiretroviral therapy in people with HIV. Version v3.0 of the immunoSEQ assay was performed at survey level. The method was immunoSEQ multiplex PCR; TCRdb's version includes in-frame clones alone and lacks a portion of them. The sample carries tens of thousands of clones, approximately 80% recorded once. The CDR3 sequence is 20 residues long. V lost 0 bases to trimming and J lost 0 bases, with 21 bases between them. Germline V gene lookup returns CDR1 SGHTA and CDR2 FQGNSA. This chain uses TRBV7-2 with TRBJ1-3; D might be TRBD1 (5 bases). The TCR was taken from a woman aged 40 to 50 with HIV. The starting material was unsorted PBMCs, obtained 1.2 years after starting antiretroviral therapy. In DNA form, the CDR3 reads TGTGCCAGCAGCTTAGCGACGCGGGGGACTCCGAAAACCTCTGGAAACACCATATATTTT. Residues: CASSLATRGTPKTSGNTIYF.